This T cell receptor (beta chain) was retrieved from a study of ipilimumab plus nivolumab after autologous stem cell transplantation. The CDR3 spans 14 residues. Germline values: CDR1 KGHSH, CDR2 LQKENI. V was shortened by 0 bases and J by 1 base, with 6 bases between the two germline ends. The assay was immunoSEQ multiplex PCR, and TCRdb's table has in-frame clones only and misses some. The sample has roughly 17,000 clones, more than 65% seen once. The rearrangement links TRBV18 to TRBJ2-5, with D maybe TRBD1 (6 bases). The sample was PBMCs, taken in a trial of ipilimumab plus nivolumab as post-transplant consolidation. The source is a male donor with diffuse large B-cell lymphoma. CDR3: CASSPPGAQETQYF. CDR3 sequence (DNA): TGTGCCAGCTCACCACCGGGGGCCCAAGAGACCCAGTACTTC.